A single sample is the source of the 3 T cell receptor beta chains below, sequenced in a study of persistence of HIV-infected CD4 T cells. Their antigens remain unidentified. The immunoSEQ assay was version 4, run in survey mode. Produced via immunoSEQ multiplex PCR; TCRdb's table is partial and in-frame only. Among over 35,000 clones, 89% were seen once, and the ten largest hold approximately 0.97%. Nonspecific anti-CD3/anti-CD28 bead stimulation represents the broad CD4+ T cell repertoire. Sorting selected CD4+ T cells upregulating both CD40 ligand and CD69. This specimen consisted of CD4+ T cells sorted from PBMCs after approximately 19-hour stimulation, obtained from a patient who received antiretroviral therapy. All receptors derive from an adult man with HIV who was CMV-seropositive.

The chain has TRBV10-2 and TRBJ1-5; a weak D match, TRBD1 (6 bases). From germline, CDR1 is WSHSY and CDR2 SAAADI. The V end was cut by 5 bases, the J end by 5 bases, with 19 bases between. The CDR3 spans 16 residues. CDR3 nucleotides: TGCGCCAGCAGTCCAATCTTCGGGACACAAGATCAGCCCCAGCATTTT. It codes for CASSPIFGTQDQPQHF.

This clone was recorded once. The rearrangement uses TRBV21-1 and TRBJ1-3; TRBD1, the table's D call, lacks a check against the DNA. TRBV21-1 corresponds to a pseudogene. The CDR3 has 18 residues. The CDR3: CASSKAPRGVSSGNTIYF. The CDR3 bases are TGTGCCAGCAGCAAAGCGCCCAGGGGGGTATCCTCTGGAAACACCATATATTTT.

This chain uses TRBV3-1 (or the pseudogene TRBV3-2) with TRBJ1-1; 7 bases line up with TRBD1. The V gene end was trimmed by 3 bases and the J gene end by 5 bases; junction bases not matched to a gene: 6. Germline assignment: CDR1 LGHDT and CDR2 YNNKEL (reference sequence). There are 14 residues in the CDR3. The CDR3 sequence is CASSHSDRLTEAFF. Here the CDR3 DNA reads TGTGCCAGCAGCCATTCGGACAGGTTGACTGAAGCTTTCTTT.